Listed below are T cell receptor beta chains from one sample, sequenced in a study of OX40 agonist ivuxolimab in advanced cancers. The table came from immunoSEQ multiplex PCR; TCRdb's copy has only in-frame clones and leaves some out. The repertoire includes 65,000 to 90,000 clones, about 91% of them detected once, and 2% to 2.5% sits in the top ten. This sample comprised CD4+ or CD8+ T cells sorted from blood, obtained in a trial of the OX40 agonist ivuxolimab. The receptors were sampled from an adult with an advanced solid tumor such as melanoma, head and neck, liver or kidney cancer. Each CDR3 is given with its conserved first and last residue. A D gene is named only where the DNA matches it firmly. Some rows mark clone size as missing; the rest say once, few, many or name a class of expanded clone.

-,TRBJ2-7,13,-,TRBV13,CASSRRGSYEQYF,TGTGCCAGCAGCCGCAGGGGTAGTTACGAGCAGTACTTC
-,TRBJ2-6,16,-,TRBV19,CASSIGMIAGANVLTF,TGTGCCAGTAGTATAGGAATGATTGCGGGGGCCAACGTCCTGACTTTC
TRBD1,TRBJ1-1,13,few,TRBV19,CASSVQGPSEAFF,TGTGCCAGTAGTGTACAGGGGCCTTCTGAAGCTTTCTTT
-,TRBJ1-2,16,-,TRBV28,CASSPPGGLANYGYTF,TGTGCCAGCAGTCCCCCCGGCGGCTTAGCTAACTATGGCTACACCTTC
-,TRBJ2-1,14,few,TRBV7-3,CASSSFAKGPEQFF,TGTGCCAGCAGCTCCTTCGCTAAGGGGCCTGAGCAGTTCTTC
-,TRBJ2-7,15,-,TRBV15,CATSRGGQTSYEQYF,TGTGCCACCAGCAGGGGGGGACAGACCTCCTACGAGCAGTACTTC
TRBD1,TRBJ1-2,17,-,TRBV18,CASSPLPGQGGLYGYTF,TGTGCCAGCTCACCACTCCCTGGACAGGGAGGACTCTATGGCTACACCTTC
-,TRBJ2-1,14,-,TRBV7-2,CASSPRGPYNEQFF,TGTGCCAGCAGCCCACGGGGACCCTACAATGAGCAGTTCTTC
TRBD2,TRBJ2-1,13,once,TRBV5-1,CASSLWRGDEQFF,TGCGCCAGCAGCTTGTGGCGGGGGGATGAGCAGTTCTTC
TRBD1,TRBJ2-7,14,once,TRBV11-3,CASSPGGRDYEQYF,TGTGCCAGCAGCCCAGGGGGCAGGGACTACGAGCAGTACTTC
-,TRBJ2-1,13,-,TRBV7-6,CASSLVQAPEQFF,TGTGCCAGCAGCTTAGTTCAAGCACCTGAGCAGTTCTTC
-,TRBJ2-1,17,once,TRBV4-1,CASSPGERTSPSNEQFF,TGCGCCAGCAGCCCAGGAGAAAGAACTAGCCCGTCCAATGAGCAGTTCTTC
-,TRBJ2-2,13,-,TRBV30,CAWSASYTGELFF,TGTGCCTGGAGTGCGTCATACACCGGGGAGCTGTTTTTT
-,TRBJ2-1,13,-,TRBV7-6,CASSSSLYNEQFF,TGTGCCAGCAGTTCATCTCTCTACAATGAGCAGTTCTTC
-,TRBJ2-3,14,-,TRBV5-1,CASSLDRVSDTQYF,TGCGCCAGCAGCTTGGACAGGGTCTCAGATACGCAGTATTTT
TRBD1,TRBJ1-2,15,-,TRBV2,CASRRGTGGVYGYTF,TGTGCCAGCAGAAGAGGGACAGGGGGCGTCTATGGCTACACCTTC
-,TRBJ1-4,14,-,TRBV18,CASSQGSTNEKLFF,TGTGCCAGCTCACAAGGATCAACTAATGAAAAACTGTTTTTT
TRBD2,TRBJ2-1,14,-,TRBV7-2,CASSLASGNKEQFF,TGTGCCAGCAGCTTGGCTAGCGGGAATAAAGAGCAGTTCTTC
-,TRBJ1-5,15,-,TRBV28,CASSLSATGIWAQHF,TGTGCCAGCAGTTTATCGGCCACCGGGATATGGGCCCAGCATTTT
-,TRBJ1-3,16,-,TRBV19,CASSSVYTQTGNTIYF,TGTGCCAGTAGTAGTGTCTACACACAGACTGGAAACACCATATATTTT
-,TRBJ1-2,14,-,TRBV2,CASSEQGTGYGYTF,TGTGCCAGCAGTGAACAAGGGACCGGCTATGGCTACACCTTC
-,TRBJ2-7,14,-,TRBV6-6,CASSYDYYSYEQYF,TGTGCCAGCAGTTACGACTACTACTCCTACGAGCAGTACTTC
TRBD1,TRBJ2-1,14,-,TRBV5-1,CASSLRTGLTEQFF,TGCGCCAGCAGCCTCCGGACAGGGTTGACTGAGCAGTTCTTC
TRBD1,TRBJ2-5,13,-,TRBV2,CASRTGGGGTQYF,TGTGCCAGCAGGACAGGGGGCGGAGGGACCCAGTACTTC
-,TRBJ1-5,15,-,TRBV19,CASSTHWGSNQPQHF,TGTGCCAGTAGTACCCACTGGGGGTCCAATCAGCCCCAGCATTTT